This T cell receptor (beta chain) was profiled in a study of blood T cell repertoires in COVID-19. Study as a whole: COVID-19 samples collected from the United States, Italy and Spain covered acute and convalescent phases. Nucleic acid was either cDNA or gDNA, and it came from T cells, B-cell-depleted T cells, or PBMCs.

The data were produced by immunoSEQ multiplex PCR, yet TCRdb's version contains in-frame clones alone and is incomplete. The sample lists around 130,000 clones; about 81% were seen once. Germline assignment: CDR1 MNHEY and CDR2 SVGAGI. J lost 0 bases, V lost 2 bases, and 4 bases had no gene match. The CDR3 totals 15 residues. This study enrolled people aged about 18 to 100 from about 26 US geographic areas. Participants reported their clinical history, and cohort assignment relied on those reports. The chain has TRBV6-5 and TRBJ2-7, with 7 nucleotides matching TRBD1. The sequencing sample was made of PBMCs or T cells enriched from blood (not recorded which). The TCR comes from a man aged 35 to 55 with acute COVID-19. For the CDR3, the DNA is TGTGCCAGCAGTTACCGGACAGGCAGCTCCTACGAGCAGTACTTC. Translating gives CASSYRTGSSYEQYF.